This TCR beta chain was identified in a study of regulatory T cells in long-lasting Graves disease. Findings of the study overall: Persistent patients shared 2,500 to 3,000 public clonotypes among themselves. Newly diagnosed patients shared fewer, at 900 to 1,000.

This clonotype has more than one count but fewer than ten. Its antigen is currently unknown. Time point given: newly diagnosed GD, antithyroid drugs for less than 3 months. PBMC-extracted RNA yielded the TCR library. With iRepertoire HTBI primers and Arm-PCR of CDR3 regions, TCR beta libraries were built. Each CDR3 protein is one row after TCRdb ran MiXCR on the multiplex PCR reads. The sample records roughly 500,000 distinct CDR3 sequences, more than 10% being singletons. The data were also submitted as part of a second study, on T cells in Graves' hyperthyroidism and ophthalmopathy. As that study records: A first-round RT-PCR of the TCR CDR3 used the HTBI primer set. A 13 V-J model separated ophthalmopathy from stable hyperthyroidism.

The material was peripheral blood mononuclear cells (PBMCs), obtained at new diagnosis, from a patient treated with antithyroid drugs. This receptor was taken from a woman in her thirties with Graves disease.

The CDR3 DNA follows: TGTGCCAGCAGCTTCGGCGGGACCCAAGAGACCCAGTACTTC. The encoded protein is CASSFGGTQETQYF. J is TRBJ2-5 and V is TRBV7-3; the D gene is possibly TRBD2 (6 bases). CDR3 length: 14 residues. Trimming cost V 3 bases and J 1 base, with 9 bases left between them. CDR1 SGHTA and CDR2 FQGTGA come from the germline V gene.